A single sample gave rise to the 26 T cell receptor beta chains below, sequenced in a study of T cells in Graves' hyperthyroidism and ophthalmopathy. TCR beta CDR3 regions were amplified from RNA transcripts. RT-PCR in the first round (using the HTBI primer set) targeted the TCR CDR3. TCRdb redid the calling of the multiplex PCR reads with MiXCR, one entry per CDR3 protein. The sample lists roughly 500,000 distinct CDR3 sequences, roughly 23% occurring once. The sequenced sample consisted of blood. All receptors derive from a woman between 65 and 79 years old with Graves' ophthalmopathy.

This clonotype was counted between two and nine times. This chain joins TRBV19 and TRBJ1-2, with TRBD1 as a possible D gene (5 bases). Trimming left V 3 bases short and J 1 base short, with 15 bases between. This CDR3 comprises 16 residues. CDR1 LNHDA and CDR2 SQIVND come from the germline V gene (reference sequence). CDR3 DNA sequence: TGTGCCAGTAGTATCATCGGGGGAACCGTTAACTATGGCTACACCTTC. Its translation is CASSIIGGTVNYGYTF. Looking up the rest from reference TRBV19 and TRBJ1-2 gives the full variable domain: DGGITQSPKYLFRKEGQNVTLSCEQNLNHDAMYWYRQDPGQGLRLIYYSQIVNDFQKGDIAEGYSVSREKKESFPLTVTSAQKNPTAFYLCASSIIGGTVNYGYTFGSGTRLTVV.

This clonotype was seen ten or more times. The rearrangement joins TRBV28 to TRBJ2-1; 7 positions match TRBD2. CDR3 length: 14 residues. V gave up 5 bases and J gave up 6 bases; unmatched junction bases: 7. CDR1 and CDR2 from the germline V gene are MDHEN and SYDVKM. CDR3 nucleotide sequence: TGTGCCAGCAGTCCGCGGGGGTCTCTCAATGAGCAGTTCTTC. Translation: CASSPRGSLNEQFF.

CDR3: CASSSKVENTEAFF. For the CDR3, the DNA is TGCGCCAGCAGCTCTAAGGTGGAGAACACTGAAGCTTTCTTT. The chain combines TRBV5-1 with TRBJ1-1, with D hard to call. V shed 3 bases and J shed 1 base, with 10 bases lying between them. Germline V gene lookup returns CDR1 SGHRS and CDR2 YFSETQ. The CDR3 is 14 residues long.

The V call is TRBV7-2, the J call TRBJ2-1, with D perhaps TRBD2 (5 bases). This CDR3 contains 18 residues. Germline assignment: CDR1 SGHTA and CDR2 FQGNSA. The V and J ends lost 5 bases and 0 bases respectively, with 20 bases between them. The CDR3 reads CASSTPKRQTNSYNEQFF. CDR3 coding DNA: TGTGCCAGCAGCACCCCAAAGCGGCAAACCAACTCCTACAATGAGCAGTTCTTC.

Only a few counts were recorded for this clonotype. DNA of the CDR3: TGCAGTGCTAGGAGTCCGGGGACGGGAAAAGAAAAACTGTTTTTT. The encoded protein is CSARSPGTGKEKLFF. The rearrangement uses TRBV20-1 and TRBJ1-4, with a tentative D call TRBD1 (5 bases). Per the germline V gene, CDR1 is DFQATT and CDR2 is SNEGSKA (reference sequence). Between the trimmed V and J ends, which lost 3 bases and 8 bases, there was a span of 19 bases. There are 15 residues in the CDR3.

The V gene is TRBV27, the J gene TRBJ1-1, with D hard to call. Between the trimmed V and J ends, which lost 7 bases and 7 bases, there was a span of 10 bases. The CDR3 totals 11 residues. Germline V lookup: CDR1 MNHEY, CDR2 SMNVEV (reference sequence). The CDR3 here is CASKFGGEAFF. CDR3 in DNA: TGTGCCAGCAAATTTGGTGGTGAAGCTTTCTTT.

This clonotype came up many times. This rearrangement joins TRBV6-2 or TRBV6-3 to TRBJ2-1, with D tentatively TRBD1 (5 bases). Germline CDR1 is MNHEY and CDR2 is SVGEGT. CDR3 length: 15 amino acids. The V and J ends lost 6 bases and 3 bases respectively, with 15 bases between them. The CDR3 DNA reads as TGTGCCAGCAGCCCGCGTCAGGGATTCTACAATGAGCAGTTCTTC. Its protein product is CASSPRQGFYNEQFF.

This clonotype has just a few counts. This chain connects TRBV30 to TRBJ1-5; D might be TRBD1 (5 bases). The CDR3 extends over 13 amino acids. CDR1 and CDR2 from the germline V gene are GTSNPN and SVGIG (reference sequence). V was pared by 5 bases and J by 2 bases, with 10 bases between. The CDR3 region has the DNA TGTGCCTGGGGGGGAGGGGGCAATCAGCCCCAGCATTTT. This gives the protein CAWGGGGNQPQHF.

The CDR3 sequence: CASSRRGFSYEQYF. CDR3 nucleotide sequence: TGTGCCAGCAGCCGGCGGGGATTCTCCTACGAGCAGTACTTC. The rearrangement links TRBV3-1 to TRBJ2-7; D is perhaps TRBD2 (6 bases). V shed 4 bases and J shed 0 bases, with 10 bases lying between them. This CDR3 is built from 14 residues. Looked up from germline, CDR1 is LGHDT and CDR2 is YNNKEL (reference sequence).

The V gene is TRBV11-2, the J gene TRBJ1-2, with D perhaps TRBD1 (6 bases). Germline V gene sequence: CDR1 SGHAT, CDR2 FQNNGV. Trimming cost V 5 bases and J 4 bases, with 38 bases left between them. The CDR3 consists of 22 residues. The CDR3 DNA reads TGTGCCAGCAGCACCTATTCTGACAGGAAGGGAAATAATTTCCGTACTTCCTATGGCTACACCTTC. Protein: CASSTYSDRKGNNFRTSYGYTF.

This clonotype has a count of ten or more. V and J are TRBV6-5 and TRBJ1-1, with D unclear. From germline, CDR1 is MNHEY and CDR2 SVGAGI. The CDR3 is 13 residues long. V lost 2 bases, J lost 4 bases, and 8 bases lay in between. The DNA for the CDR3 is TGTGCCAGCAGTTACGTATCCGGCACTGAAGCTTTCTTT. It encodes CASSYVSGTEAFF.

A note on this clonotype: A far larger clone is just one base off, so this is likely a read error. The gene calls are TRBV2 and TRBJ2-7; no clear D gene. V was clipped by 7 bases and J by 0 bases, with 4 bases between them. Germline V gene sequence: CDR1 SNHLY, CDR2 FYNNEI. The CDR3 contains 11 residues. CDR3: CASTFSYEQYF. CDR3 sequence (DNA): TGTGCCAGCACCTTCTCCTACGAGCAGTACTTC.

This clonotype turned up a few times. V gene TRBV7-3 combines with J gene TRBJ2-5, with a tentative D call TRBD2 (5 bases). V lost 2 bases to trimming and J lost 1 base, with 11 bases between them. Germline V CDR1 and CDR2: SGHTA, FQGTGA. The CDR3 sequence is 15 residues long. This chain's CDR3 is CASSLYSAGQETQYF. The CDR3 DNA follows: TGTGCCAGCAGCTTATACAGCGCGGGCCAAGAGACCCAGTACTTC.

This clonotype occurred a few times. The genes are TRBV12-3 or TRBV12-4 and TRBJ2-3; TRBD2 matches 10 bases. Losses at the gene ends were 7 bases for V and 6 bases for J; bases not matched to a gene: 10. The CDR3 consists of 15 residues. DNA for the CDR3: TGTGCCAGCATCAGGAGCGGGAGGGCCTTCGATACGCAGTATTTT. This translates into CASIRSGRAFDTQYF.

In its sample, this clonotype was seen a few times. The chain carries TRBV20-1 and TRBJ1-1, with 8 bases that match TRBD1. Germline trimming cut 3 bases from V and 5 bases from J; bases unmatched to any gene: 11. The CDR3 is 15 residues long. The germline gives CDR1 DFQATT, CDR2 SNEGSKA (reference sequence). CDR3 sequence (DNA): TGCAGTGCTAGGGGGGTCAGGGGGCCGGGGACTGAAGCTTTCTTT. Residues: CSARGVRGPGTEAFF.

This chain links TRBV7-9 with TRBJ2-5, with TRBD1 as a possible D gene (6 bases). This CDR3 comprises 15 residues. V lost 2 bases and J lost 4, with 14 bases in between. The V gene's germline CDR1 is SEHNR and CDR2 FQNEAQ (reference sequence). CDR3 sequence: CASSLSAGARETQYF. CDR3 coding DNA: TGTGCCAGCAGCTTAAGTGCAGGGGCTAGAGAGACCCAGTACTTC.

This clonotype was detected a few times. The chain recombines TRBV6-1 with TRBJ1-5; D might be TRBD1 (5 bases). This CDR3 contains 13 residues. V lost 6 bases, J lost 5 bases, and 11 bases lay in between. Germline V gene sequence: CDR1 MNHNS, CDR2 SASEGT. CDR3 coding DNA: TGTGCCAGCAGGCGGGACGGGGATCAGCCCCAGCATTTT. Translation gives CASRRDGDQPQHF.

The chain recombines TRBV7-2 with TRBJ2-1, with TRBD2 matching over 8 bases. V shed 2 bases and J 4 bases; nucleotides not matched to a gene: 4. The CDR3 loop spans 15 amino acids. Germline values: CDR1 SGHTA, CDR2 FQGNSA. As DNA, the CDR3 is TGTGCCAGCAGCTTAATGACTAGCGATTACAATGAGCAGTTCTTC. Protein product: CASSLMTSDYNEQFF. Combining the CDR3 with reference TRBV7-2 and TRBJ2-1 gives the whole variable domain GAGVSQSPSNKVTEKGKDVELRCDPISGHTALYWYRQSLGQGLEFLIYFQGNSAPDKSGLPSDRFSAERTGGSVSTLTIQRTQQEDSAVYLCASSLMTSDYNEQFFGPGTRLTVL.

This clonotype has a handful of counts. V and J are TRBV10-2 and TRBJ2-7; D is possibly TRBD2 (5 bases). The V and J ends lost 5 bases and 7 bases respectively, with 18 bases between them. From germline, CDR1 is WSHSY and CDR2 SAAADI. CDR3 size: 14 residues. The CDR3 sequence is CASSPRAQSGEQYF. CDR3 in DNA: TGCGCCAGCAGTCCGAGGGCCCAGTCGGGGGAGCAGTACTTC.

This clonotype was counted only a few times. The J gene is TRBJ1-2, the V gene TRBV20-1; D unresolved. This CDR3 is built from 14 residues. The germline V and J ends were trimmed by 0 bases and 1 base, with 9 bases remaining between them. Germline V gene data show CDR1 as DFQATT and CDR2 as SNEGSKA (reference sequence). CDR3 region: CSAREGSVNYGYTF. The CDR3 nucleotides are TGCAGTGCTAGAGAGGGCAGTGTTAACTATGGCTACACCTTC.

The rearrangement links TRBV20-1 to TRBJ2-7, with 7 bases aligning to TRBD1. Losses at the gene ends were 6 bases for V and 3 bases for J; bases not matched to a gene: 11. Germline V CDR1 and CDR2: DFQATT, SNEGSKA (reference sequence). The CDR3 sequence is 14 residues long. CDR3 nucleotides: TGCAGTGCCAAAACAGGGGTAGGAAGCTACGAGCAGTACTTC. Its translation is CSAKTGVGSYEQYF.

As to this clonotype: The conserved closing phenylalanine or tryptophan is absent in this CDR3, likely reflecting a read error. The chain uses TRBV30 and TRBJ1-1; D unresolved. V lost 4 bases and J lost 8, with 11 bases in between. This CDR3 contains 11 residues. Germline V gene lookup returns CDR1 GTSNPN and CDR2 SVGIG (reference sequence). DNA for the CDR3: TGTGCCTGGAAGACCACTAGGGAAGCTTTCCTT. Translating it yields CAWKTTREAFL.

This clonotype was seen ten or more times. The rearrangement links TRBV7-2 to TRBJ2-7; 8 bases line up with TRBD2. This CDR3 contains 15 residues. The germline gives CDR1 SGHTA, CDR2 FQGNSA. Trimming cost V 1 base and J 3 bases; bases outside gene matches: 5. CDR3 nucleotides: TGTGCCAGCAGCTTAGTTGGGCGGGGGGACTACGAGCAGTACTTC. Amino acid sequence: CASSLVGRGDYEQYF.

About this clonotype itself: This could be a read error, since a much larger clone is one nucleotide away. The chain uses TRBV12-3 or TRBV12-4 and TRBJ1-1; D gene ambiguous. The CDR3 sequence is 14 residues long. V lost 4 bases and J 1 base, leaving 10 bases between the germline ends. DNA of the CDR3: TGTGCCAGCAGTTCATCAGCGAAGAACACTGAAGCTTTCTTT. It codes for CASSSSAKNTEAFF.

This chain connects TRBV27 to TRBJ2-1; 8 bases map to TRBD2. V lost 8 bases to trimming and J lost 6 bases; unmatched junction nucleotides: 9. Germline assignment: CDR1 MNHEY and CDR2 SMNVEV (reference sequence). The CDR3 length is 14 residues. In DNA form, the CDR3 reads TGTGCCAGCGGAGTAGCGGGGTTAATCAATGAGCAGTTCTTC. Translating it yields CASGVAGLINEQFF.

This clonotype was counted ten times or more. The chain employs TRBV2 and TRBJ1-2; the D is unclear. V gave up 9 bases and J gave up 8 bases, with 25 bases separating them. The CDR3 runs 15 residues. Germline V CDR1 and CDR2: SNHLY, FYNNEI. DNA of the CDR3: TGTGCCAGTAAGATGGTCCTGGATAATTTCAAGGGCTACACCTTC. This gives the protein CASKMVLDNFKGYTF.